This T cell receptor (beta chain) comes out of a study of regulatory T cells in long-lasting Graves disease. The CDR3 is 15 residues long. Germline V gene lookup returns CDR1 MDHEN and CDR2 SYDVKM. With V trimmed by 5 bases and J by 0 bases, 2 bases remained unmatched. CDR3-region Arm-PCR and iRepertoire HTBI primers produced the TCR beta libraries. MiXCR, run by TCRdb on the multiplex PCR reads, gives a single entry per CDR3 protein. The table includes more than 400,000 distinct CDR3 sequences, about a sixth detected once. Stated time point: newly diagnosed GD, antithyroid drugs for less than 3 months. Extracted PBMC RNA gave rise to the TCR library. The data also belong to a second study, concerning T cells in Graves' hyperthyroidism and ophthalmopathy.

The rearrangement uses TRBV28 and TRBJ2-2; 8 bases fit TRBD1. This sample comprised peripheral blood mononuclear cells (PBMCs), obtained at new diagnosis, from a patient treated with antithyroid drugs. This receptor was obtained from a man in his forties or fifties with Graves disease. The CDR3 is CASSQGASNTGELFF. In DNA, the CDR3 is TGTGCCAGCAGTCAGGGGGCCTCGAACACCGGGGAGCTGTTTTTT.